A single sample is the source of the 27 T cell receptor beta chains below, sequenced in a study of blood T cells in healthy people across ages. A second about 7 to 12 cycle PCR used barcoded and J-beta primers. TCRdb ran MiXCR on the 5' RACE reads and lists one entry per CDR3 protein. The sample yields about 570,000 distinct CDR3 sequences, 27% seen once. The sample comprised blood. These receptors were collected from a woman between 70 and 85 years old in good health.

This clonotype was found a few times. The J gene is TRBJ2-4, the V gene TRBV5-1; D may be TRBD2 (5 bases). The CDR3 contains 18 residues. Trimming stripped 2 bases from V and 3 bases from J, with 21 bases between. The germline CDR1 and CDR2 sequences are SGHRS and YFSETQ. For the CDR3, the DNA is TGCGCCAGCAGCTTCAGAGGGCGGAGCAGTGAAGACAAAAACATTCAGTACTTC. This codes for CASSFRGRSSEDKNIQYF. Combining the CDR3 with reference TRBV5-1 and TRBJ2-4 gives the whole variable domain KAGVTQTPRYLIKTRGQQVTLSCSPISGHRSVSWYQQTPGQGLQFLFEYFSETQRNKGNFPGRFSGRQFSNSRSEMNVSTLELGDSALYLCASSFRGRSSEDKNIQYFGAGTRLSVL.

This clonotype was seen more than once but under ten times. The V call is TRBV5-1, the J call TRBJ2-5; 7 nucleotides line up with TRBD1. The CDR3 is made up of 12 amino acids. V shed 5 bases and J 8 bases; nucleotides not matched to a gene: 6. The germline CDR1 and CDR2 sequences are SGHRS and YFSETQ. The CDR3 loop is CASRPQGDTQYF. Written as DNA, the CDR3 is TGCGCCAGCAGACCTCAGGGGGATACCCAGTACTTC.

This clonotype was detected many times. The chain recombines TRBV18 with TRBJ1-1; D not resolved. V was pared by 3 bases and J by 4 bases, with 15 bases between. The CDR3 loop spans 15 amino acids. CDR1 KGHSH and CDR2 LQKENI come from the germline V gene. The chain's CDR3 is CASSPNDILGTEAFF. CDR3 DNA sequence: TGTGCCAGCTCACCGAACGACATCTTGGGCACTGAAGCTTTCTTT.

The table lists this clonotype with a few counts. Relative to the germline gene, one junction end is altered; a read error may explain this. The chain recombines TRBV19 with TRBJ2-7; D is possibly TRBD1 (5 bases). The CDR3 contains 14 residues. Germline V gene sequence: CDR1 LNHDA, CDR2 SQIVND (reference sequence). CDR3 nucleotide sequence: TGTGCCTGTAGTATGGGGCAGGTCGGGTACGAGCAGTACTTC. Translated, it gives CACSMGQVGYEQYF.

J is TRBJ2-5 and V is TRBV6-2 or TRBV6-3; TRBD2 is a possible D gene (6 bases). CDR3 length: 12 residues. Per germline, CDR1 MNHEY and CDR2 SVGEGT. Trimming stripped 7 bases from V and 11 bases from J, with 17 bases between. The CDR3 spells CASTTGRREQYF. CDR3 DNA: TGTGCCAGCACAACCGGCCGTCGGGAGCAGTACTTC.

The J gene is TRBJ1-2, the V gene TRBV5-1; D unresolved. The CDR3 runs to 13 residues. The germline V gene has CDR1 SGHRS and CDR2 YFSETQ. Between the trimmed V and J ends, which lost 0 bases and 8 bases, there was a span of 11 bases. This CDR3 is CASSLGSTRGYTF. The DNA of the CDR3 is TGCGCCAGCAGCTTGGGATCCACTAGAGGCTACACCTTC.

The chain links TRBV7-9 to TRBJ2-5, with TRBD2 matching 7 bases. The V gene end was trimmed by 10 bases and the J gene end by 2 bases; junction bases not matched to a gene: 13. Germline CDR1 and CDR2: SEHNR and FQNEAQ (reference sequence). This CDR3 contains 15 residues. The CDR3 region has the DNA TGTGCCACGGGGACTATCGGCGGGCTTCAAGAGACCCAGTACTTC. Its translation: CATGTIGGLQETQYF.

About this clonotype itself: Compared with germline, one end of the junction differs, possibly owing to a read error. CDR3 DNA: TGCGCCAGCAGCTTCGGTAGTAGGAATGAGCAGCTCTTC. It encodes CASSFGSRNEQLF. This chain connects TRBV5-1 to TRBJ2-5; no definite D call. Germline lookup yields CDR1 SGHRS and CDR2 YFSETQ. CDR3 length equals 13 residues.

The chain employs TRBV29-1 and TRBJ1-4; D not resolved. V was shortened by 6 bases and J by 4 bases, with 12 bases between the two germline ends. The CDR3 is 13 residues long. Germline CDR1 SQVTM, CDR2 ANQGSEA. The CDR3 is CSVTGPYNEKLFF. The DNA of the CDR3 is TGCAGCGTCACCGGACCGTATAATGAAAAACTGTTTTTT. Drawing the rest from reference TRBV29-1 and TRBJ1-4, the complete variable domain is SAVISQKPSRDICQRGTSLTIQCQVDSQVTMMFWYRQQPGQSLTLIATANQGSEATYESGFVIDKFPISRPNLTFSTLTVSNMSPEDSSIYLCSVTGPYNEKLFFGSGTQLSVL.

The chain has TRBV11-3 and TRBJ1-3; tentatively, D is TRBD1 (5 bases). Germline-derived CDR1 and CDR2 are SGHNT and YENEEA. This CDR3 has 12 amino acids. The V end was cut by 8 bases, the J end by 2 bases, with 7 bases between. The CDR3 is CASGGAGNTIYF. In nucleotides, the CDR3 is TGTGCCAGCGGAGGGGCTGGAAACACCATATATTTT.

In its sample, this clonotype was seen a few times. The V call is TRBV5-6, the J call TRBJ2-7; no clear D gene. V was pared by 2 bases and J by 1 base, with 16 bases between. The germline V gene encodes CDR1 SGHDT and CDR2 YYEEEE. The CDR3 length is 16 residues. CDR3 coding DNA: TGTGCCAGCAGCTTATGGGATTGGGCCGATTCCTACGAGCAGTACTTC. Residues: CASSLWDWADSYEQYF.

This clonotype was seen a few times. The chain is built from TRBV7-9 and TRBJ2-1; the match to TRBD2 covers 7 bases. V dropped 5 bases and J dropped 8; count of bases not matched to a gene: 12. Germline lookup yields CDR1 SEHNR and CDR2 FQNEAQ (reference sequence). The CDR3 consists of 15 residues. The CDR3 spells CASSPFRTRIDEQFF. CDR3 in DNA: TGTGCCAGCAGCCCGTTTAGGACTAGGATCGATGAGCAGTTCTTC. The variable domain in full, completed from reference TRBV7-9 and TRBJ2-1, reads DTGVSQNPRHKITKRGQNVTFRCDPISEHNRLYWYRQTLGQGPEFLTYFQNEAQLEKSRLLSDRFSAERPKGSFSTLEIQRTEQGDSAMYLCASSPFRTRIDEQFFGPGTRLTVL.

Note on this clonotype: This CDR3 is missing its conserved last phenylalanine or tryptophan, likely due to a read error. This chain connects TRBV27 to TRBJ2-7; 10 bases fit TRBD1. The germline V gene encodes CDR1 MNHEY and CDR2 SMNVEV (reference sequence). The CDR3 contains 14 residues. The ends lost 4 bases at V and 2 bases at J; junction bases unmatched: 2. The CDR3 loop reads CASSSGQGAYEQYL. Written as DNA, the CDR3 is TGTGCCAGCAGTTCAGGACAGGGGGCCTACGAGCAGTACTTG.

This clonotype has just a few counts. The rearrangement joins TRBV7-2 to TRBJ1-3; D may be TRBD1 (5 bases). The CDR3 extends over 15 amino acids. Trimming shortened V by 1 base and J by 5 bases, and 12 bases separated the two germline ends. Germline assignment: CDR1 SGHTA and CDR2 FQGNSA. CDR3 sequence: CASSLGQGGRNTIYF. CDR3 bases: TGTGCCAGCAGCTTAGGGCAGGGAGGAAGAAACACCATATATTTT.

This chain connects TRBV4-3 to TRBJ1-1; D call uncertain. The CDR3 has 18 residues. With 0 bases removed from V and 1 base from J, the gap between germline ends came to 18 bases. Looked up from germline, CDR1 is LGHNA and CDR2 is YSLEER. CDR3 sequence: CASSQDKVSVVKNTEAFF. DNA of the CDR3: TGCGCCAGCAGCCAAGATAAGGTTTCGGTTGTGAAGAACACTGAAGCTTTCTTT.

The chain's CDR3 is CASRRSSGGTSNEQFF. Written as DNA, the CDR3 is TGTGCCAGCAGACGAAGTAGCGGGGGCACATCCAATGAGCAGTTCTTC. This sequence joins TRBV12-3 or TRBV12-4 and TRBJ2-5; 9 positions match TRBD2. The better agreement between TRBJ2-1 and the DNA end casts doubt on the J call. This CDR3 is 16 amino acids long.

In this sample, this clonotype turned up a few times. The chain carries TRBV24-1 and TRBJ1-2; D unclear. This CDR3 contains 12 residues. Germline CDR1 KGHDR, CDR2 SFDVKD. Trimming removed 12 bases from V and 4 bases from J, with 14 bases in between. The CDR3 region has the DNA TGTGCCGCCGCCAGTGAGATCTATGGCTACACCTTC. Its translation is CAAASEIYGYTF.

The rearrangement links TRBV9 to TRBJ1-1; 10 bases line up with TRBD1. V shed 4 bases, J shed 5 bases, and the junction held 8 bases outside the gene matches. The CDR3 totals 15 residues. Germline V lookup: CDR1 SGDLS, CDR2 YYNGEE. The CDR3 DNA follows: TGTGCCAGCAGCCCCTCATCGGACAGGGGGACTGAAGCTTTCTTT. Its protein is CASSPSSDRGTEAFF. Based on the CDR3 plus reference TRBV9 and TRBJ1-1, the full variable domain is DSGVTQTPKHLITATGQRVTLRCSPRSGDLSVYWYQQSLDQGLQFLIQYYNGEERAKGNILERFSAQQFPDLHSELNLSSLELGDSALYFCASSPSSDRGTEAFFGQGTRLTVV.

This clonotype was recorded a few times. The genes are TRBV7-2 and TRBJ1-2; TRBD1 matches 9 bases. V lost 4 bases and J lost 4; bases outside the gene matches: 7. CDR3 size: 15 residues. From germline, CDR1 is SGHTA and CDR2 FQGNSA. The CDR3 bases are TGTGCCAGCAGCTCTGGACAGGGGACTACCTATGGCTACACCTTC. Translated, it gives CASSSGQGTTYGYTF.

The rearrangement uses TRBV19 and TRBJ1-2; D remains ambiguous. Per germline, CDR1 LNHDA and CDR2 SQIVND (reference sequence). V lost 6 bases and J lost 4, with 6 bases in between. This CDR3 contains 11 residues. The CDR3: CASRNFYGYTF. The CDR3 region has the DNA TGTGCCAGTAGGAACTTCTATGGCTACACCTTC.

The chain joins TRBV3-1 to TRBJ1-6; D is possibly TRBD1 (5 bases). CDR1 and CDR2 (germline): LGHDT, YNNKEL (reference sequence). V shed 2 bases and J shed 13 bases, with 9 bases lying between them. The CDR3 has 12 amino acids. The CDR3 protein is CASSQSRGPLHF. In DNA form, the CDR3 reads TGTGCCAGCAGCCAATCTCGGGGGCCCCTCCACTTT.

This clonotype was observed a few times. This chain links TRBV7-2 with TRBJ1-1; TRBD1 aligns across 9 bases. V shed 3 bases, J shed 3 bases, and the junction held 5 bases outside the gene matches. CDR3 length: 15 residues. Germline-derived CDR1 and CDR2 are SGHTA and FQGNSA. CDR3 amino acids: CASSFRTGAYTEAFF. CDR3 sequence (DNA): TGTGCCAGCAGCTTCAGGACAGGGGCATACACTGAAGCTTTCTTT.

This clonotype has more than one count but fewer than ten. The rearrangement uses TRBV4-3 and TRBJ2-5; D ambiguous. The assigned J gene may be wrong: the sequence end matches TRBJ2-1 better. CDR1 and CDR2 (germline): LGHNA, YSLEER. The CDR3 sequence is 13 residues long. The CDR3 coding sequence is TGCGCCAGCAGCCAAGAACGAACGAGGGAGCAGTTCTTC. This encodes CASSQERTREQFF.

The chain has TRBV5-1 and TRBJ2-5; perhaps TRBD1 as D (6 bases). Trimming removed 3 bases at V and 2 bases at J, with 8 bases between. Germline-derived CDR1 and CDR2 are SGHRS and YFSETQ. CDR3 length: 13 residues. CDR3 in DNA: TGCGCCAGCAGCTGGGGGACACAAGAGACCCAGTACTTC. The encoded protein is CASSWGTQETQYF. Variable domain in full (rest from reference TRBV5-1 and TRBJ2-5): KAGVTQTPRYLIKTRGQQVTLSCSPISGHRSVSWYQQTPGQGLQFLFEYFSETQRNKGNFPGRFSGRQFSNSRSEMNVSTLELGDSALYLCASSWGTQETQYFGPGTRLLVL.

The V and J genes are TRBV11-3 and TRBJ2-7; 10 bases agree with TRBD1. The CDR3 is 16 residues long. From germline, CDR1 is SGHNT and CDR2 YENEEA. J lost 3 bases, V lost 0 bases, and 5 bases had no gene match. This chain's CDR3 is CASSLEGTGAFYEQYF. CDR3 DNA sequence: TGTGCCAGCAGCTTAGAAGGGACAGGGGCCTTCTACGAGCAGTACTTC. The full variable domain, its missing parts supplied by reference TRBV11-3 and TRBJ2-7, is EAGVVQSPRYKIIEKKQPVAFWCNPISGHNTLYWYLQNLGQGPELLIRYENEEAVDDSQLPKDRFSAERLKGVDSTLKIQPAELGDSAVYLCASSLEGTGAFYEQYFGPGTRLTVT.

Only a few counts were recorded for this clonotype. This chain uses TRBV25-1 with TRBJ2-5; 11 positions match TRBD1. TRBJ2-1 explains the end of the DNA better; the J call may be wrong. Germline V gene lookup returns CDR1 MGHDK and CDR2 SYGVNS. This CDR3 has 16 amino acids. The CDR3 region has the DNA TGTGCCAGCAGTGAATGGGACAGGGGGTCGGACAATGAGCAGTTCTTC. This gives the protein CASSEWDRGSDNEQFF.

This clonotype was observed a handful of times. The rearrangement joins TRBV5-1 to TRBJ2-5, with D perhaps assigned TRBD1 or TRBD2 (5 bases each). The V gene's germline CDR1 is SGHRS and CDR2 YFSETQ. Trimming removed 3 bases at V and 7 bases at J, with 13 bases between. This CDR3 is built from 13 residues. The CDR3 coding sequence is TGCGCCAGCAGCTCCCGGGACGTGGGGACCCAGTACTTC. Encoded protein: CASSSRDVGTQYF.